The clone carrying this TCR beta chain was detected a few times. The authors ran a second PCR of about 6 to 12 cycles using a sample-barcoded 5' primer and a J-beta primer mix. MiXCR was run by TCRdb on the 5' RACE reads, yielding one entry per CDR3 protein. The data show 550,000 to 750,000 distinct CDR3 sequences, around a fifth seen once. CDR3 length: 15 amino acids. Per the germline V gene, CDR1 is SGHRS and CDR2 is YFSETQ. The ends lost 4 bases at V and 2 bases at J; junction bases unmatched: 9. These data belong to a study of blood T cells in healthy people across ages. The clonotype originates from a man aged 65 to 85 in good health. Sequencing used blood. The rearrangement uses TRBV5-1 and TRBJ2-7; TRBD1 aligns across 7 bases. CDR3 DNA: TGCGCCAGCAGCCGTGGACAGGACGGGACCTACGAGCAGTACTTC. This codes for CASSRGQDGTYEQYF.